Shown below are 19 T cell receptor beta chains from a single sample sequenced in a study of vaccination and CD4 T cells after COVID-19. Treatment given: approximately 9-day PBMC culture with coronavirus spike peptide pools or control peptides (ViraFEST assay). For these receptors, no antigen is known. Oncomine TCR Beta short-read sequencing was applied to DNA from cultured CD4+ T cells. From the PCR reads, TCRdb called clonotypes with MiXCR, one entry per CDR3 protein. The table has approximately 20,000 distinct CDR3 sequences, roughly 74% seen once. The sample was CD4+ T cells from blood, cultured in vitro. These receptors were obtained from a human donor who had recovered from COVID-19.

The chain is built from TRBV6-2 or TRBV6-3 and TRBJ2-7; D may match TRBD1 or TRBD2 (5 bases each). Germline assignment: CDR1 MNHEY and CDR2 SVGEGT. This CDR3 is 12 amino acids long. The V gene lost 6 bases and the J gene lost 6 bases, with 12 bases spanning the gap. The CDR3 here is CASSQGPTEQYF. Written as DNA, the CDR3 is TGTGCCAGCAGCCAGGGACCCACCGAGCAGTACTTC.

The chain is built from TRBV7-9 and TRBJ1-5; D is possibly TRBD1 (5 bases). CDR1 SEHNR and CDR2 FQNEAQ come from the germline V gene (reference sequence). The ends were cut back, 1 base at V and 6 bases at J, with 16 bases in the middle. This CDR3 region has 16 residues. CDR3 coding DNA: TGTGCCAGCAGCTTAGGGTGGGGCAGGGAACGTCAGCCCCAGCATTTT. Encoded protein: CASSLGWGRERQPQHF. Combining the CDR3 with reference TRBV7-9 and TRBJ1-5 gives the whole variable domain DTGVSQNPRHKITKRGQNVTFRCDPISEHNRLYWYRQTLGQGPEFLTYFQNEAQLEKSRLLSDRFSAERPKGSFSTLEIQRTEQGDSAMYLCASSLGWGRERQPQHFGDGTRLSIL.

Here the CDR3 reads CASSQVRIYEQYF. The CDR3 coding sequence is TGTGCCAGCAGCCAAGTAAGGATCTACGAGCAGTACTTC. The chain carries TRBV14 and TRBJ2-7; D is unresolved. This CDR3 is built from 13 residues. Germline V gives CDR1 SGHDN, CDR2 FVKESK. V shed 1 base and J shed 3 bases, with 7 bases lying between them.

The genes are TRBV20-1 and TRBJ1-1; D perhaps matches TRBD1 (5 bases). Germline V lookup: CDR1 DFQATT, CDR2 SNEGSKA (reference sequence). The V end was cut by 6 bases, the J end by 1 base, with 15 bases between. The CDR3 consists of 14 residues. The CDR3 DNA reads as TGCAGTGCGCCCAAGGGGCTCGGGAACACTGAAGCTTTCTTT. The encoded protein is CSAPKGLGNTEAFF.

This chain connects TRBV20-1 to TRBJ1-4; possibly TRBD1 for D (5 bases). The CDR3 runs to 14 residues. V was shortened by 6 bases and J by 0 bases, with 11 bases between the two germline ends. The germline V gene encodes CDR1 DFQATT and CDR2 SNEGSKA (reference sequence). The DNA of the CDR3 is TGCAGTGCCCCTTGGGACGCAACTAATGAAAAACTGTTTTTT. Its protein is CSAPWDATNEKLFF.

The chain is built from TRBV27 and TRBJ2-7; D gene ambiguous. The germline V and J ends were trimmed by 0 bases and 3 bases, with 12 bases remaining between them. Germline CDR1 and CDR2: MNHEY and SMNVEV (reference sequence). CDR3 length: 15 amino acids. This CDR3 reads CASSLSVVAVYEQYF. The DNA for the CDR3 is TGTGCCAGCAGTTTATCCGTGGTCGCCGTCTACGAGCAGTACTTC.

The rearrangement uses TRBV21-1 and TRBJ1-1. TRBV21-1 represents a pseudogene. There are 11 residues in the CDR3. The CDR3 DNA sequence: TGTGCCAGCAGCAAAGGCGGAAGGGCTTTCTTT. Translated, it gives CASSKGGRAFF.

This sequence joins TRBV4-3 and TRBJ2-7; perhaps TRBD2 as D (6 bases). The CDR3 runs 13 residues. Germline V gene sequence: CDR1 LGHNA, CDR2 YSLEER. V dropped 3 bases and J dropped 8 bases, with 14 bases sitting between them. The CDR3 sequence: CASSQSRDSKQYF. CDR3 nucleotide sequence: TGCGCCAGCAGCCAGAGCCGGGACTCCAAGCAGTACTTC.

The chain uses TRBV12-3 or TRBV12-4 and TRBJ1-1; D is ambiguous. V dropped 6 bases and J dropped 4 bases, with 12 bases sitting between them. The CDR3 covers 13 residues. The CDR3 region is CASSAQRSTEAFF. CDR3 bases: TGTGCCAGCAGCGCGCAGCGGAGCACTGAAGCTTTCTTT.

This chain uses TRBV10-3 with TRBJ1-6; 7 bases align to TRBD1. V was pared by 10 bases and J by 7 bases, with 7 bases of the junction left unmatched. The CDR3 covers 13 residues. Germline V gene sequence: CDR1 ENHRY, CDR2 SYGVKD. The CDR3 loop reads CASKTGNNSPLHF. The CDR3, as DNA: TGTGCCAGCAAGACAGGGAACAATTCACCCCTCCACTTT.

This chain links TRBV7-9 with TRBJ2-3, with unresolved D. There are 12 residues in the CDR3. V lost 0 bases, J lost 4 bases, and 2 bases lay in between. Germline loops: CDR1 SEHNR, CDR2 FQNEAQ (reference sequence). The CDR3 loop is CASSLASDTQYF. CDR3 DNA: TGTGCCAGCAGCTTAGCCTCAGATACGCAGTATTTT.

The chain combines TRBV27 with TRBJ1-4; 7 positions agree with TRBD1. After removal of 1 base from V and 7 bases from J, the junction contained 9 bases not matched to a gene. Germline V gene sequence: CDR1 MNHEY, CDR2 SMNVEV (reference sequence). The CDR3 spans 16 residues. The CDR3 coding sequence is TGTGCCAGCAGTTTATATGGGGACAGCAGGGGTGAAAAACTGTTTTTT. It specifies CASSLYGDSRGEKLFF.

This clonotype was observed a handful of times. The V and J genes are TRBV2 and TRBJ1-5, with unresolved D. Germline-derived CDR1 and CDR2 are SNHLY and FYNNEI. CDR3 length: 14 amino acids. The V gene lost 1 base and the J gene lost 2 bases, with 6 bases spanning the gap. CDR3 loop: CASSEGSGNQPQHF. The CDR3 DNA sequence: TGTGCCAGCAGTGAAGGATCTGGCAATCAGCCCCAGCATTTT.

This clonotype was picked up a small number of times. The chain couples TRBV15 to TRBJ2-3; D gene uncertain. There are 13 residues in the CDR3. Trimming cost V 4 bases and J 4 bases, with 9 bases left between them. CDR1 and CDR2 (germline): LNHNV, YYDKDF (reference sequence). The DNA for the CDR3 is TGTGCCACCAGCAAAAACGTTGCAGATACGCAGTATTTT. Its translation is CATSKNVADTQYF.

In nucleotides, the CDR3 is TGCAGTGCTAGAGATTTAGGAGGGGAGAGGACCCAGTACTTC. Amino acid sequence: CSARDLGGERTQYF. V usage is TRBV20-1 and J usage is TRBJ2-5; possibly TRBD2 for D (6 bases). Germline V gene lookup returns CDR1 DFQATT and CDR2 SNEGSKA (reference sequence). Trimming took 0 bases from V and 7 from J, leaving 15 bases between them. This CDR3 comprises 14 residues.

This clonotype has only a few counts. The rearrangement links TRBV20-1 to TRBJ2-7; D gene unclear. The CDR3 extends over 13 amino acids. Germline V lookup: CDR1 DFQATT, CDR2 SNEGSKA (reference sequence). Trimming left V 1 base short and J 2 bases short, with 9 bases between. CDR3 protein: CSARVQKTYEQYF. Written as DNA, the CDR3 is TGCAGTGCTAGAGTACAGAAGACCTACGAGCAGTACTTC.

The chain has TRBV12-3 or TRBV12-4 and TRBJ1-2; 8 nucleotides agree with TRBD1. This CDR3 spans 14 amino acids. The ends lost 4 bases at V and 4 bases at J; junction bases unmatched: 5. As DNA, the CDR3 is TGTGCCAGCAGTTACCGGGACAGGACCTATGGCTACACCTTC. Translating it yields CASSYRDRTYGYTF.

The V gene is TRBV6-5, the J gene TRBJ1-2, with D perhaps TRBD1 (6 bases). V shed 4 bases and J shed 4 bases, with 13 bases lying between them. The length of the CDR3 is 14 residues. The germline gives CDR1 MNHEY, CDR2 SVGAGI. This chain's CDR3 is CASSSPRTAYGYTF. In DNA form, the CDR3 reads TGTGCCAGCAGTTCGCCGCGGACAGCCTATGGCTACACCTTC.

The chain links TRBV6-5 to TRBJ1-6; a weak D match, TRBD1 (6 bases). Germline-derived CDR1 and CDR2 are MNHEY and SVGAGI. Trimming took 0 bases from V and 9 from J, leaving 12 bases between them. The CDR3 runs to 15 residues. The CDR3 region is CASSYSSGGGSPLHF. CDR3 bases: TGTGCCAGCAGTTACTCGAGTGGGGGCGGTTCACCCCTCCACTTT.